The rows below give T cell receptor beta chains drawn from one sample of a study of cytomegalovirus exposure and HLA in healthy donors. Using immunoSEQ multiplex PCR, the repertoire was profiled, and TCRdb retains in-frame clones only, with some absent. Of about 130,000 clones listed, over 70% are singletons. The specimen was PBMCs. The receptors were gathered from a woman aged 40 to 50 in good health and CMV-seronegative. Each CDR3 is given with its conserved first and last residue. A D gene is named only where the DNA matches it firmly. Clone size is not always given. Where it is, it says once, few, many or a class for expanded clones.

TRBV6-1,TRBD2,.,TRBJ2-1,CASSKREGPHEQFF,TGTGCCAGCAGTAAGAGGGAGGGCCCCCATGAGCAGTTCTTC
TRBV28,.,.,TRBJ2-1,CASNPRWRHNEQFF,TGTGCCAGCAACCCTCGGTGGAGGCACAATGAGCAGTTCTTC
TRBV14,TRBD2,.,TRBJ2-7,CASSQLGGAGHSYEQYF,TGTGCCAGCAGCCAACTCGGGGGGGCAGGACACTCCTACGAGCAGTACTTC
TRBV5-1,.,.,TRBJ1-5,CASSLEGFNQPQHF,TGCGCCAGCAGTCTCGAGGGTTTCAATCAGCCCCAGCATTTT
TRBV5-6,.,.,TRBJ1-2,CASSGQGMDYGYTF,TGTGCCAGCAGCGGGCAGGGAATGGACTATGGCTACACCTTC
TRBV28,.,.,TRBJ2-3,CASSLAGNTQYF,TGTGCCAGCAGTCTTGCGGGAAATACGCAGTATTTT
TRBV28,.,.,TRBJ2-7,CASSSFGGRYEQYF,TGTGCCAGCAGCTCCTTCGGGGGAAGGTACGAGCAGTACTTC
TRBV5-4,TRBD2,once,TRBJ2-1,CASSQLTSGHEQFF,TGTGCCAGCAGCCAACTAACTAGCGGCCATGAGCAGTTCTTC
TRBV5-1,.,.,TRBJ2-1,CASSLGGLNNEQFF,TGCGCCAGCAGCTTGGGGGGGCTAAACAATGAGCAGTTCTTC
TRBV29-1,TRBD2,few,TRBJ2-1,CSAGGLAENEQFF,TGCAGCGCCGGAGGACTAGCAGAGAATGAGCAGTTCTTC
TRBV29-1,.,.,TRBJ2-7,CSVENLSSYEQYF,TGCAGCGTTGAAAACTTAAGCTCCTACGAGCAGTACTTC
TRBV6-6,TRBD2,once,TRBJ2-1,CASRSPSGGSSEQFF,TGTGCCAGCAGATCACCTAGCGGGGGATCGAGTGAGCAGTTCTTC
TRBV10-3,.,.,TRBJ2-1,CAISDPGLSNEQFF,TGTGCCATCAGTGACCCGGGACTTTCCAATGAGCAGTTCTTC
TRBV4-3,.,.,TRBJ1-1,CASSQDLGGTEAFF,TGCGCCAGCAGCCAAGACCTCGGGGGGACGGAAGCTTTCTTT
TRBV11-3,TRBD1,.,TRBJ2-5,CASSLDGTGGKTQYF,TGTGCCAGCAGCTTAGATGGAACAGGGGGAAAGACCCAGTACTTC
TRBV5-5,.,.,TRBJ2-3,CASSLASSRTDTQYF,TGTGCCAGCAGCTTGGCTAGCAGCCGCACAGATACGCAGTATTTT
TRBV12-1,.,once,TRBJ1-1,CASSFWTGVFDTEAFF,TGTGCCAGCAGCTTTTGGACAGGGGTGTTCGACACTGAAGCTTTCTTT
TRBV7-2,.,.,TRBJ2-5,CASSLNAKETQYF,TGTGCCAGCAGCTTAAACGCGAAAGAGACCCAGTACTTC
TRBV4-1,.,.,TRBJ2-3,CASSQGVTGLLPGTDTQYF,TGCGCCAGCAGCCAAGGGGTAACGGGACTCCTACCTGGCACAGATACGCAGTATTTT
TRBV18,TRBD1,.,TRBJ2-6,CASSRRVHLPGQGFSGANVLTF,TGTGCCAGCTCACGACGCGTCCATTTGCCGGGACAGGGATTCTCTGGGGCCAACGTCCTGACTTTC
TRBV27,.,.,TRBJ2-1,CASSLAGWSYNEQFF,TGTGCCAGCAGTTTGGCGGGCTGGTCCTACAATGAGCAGTTCTTC
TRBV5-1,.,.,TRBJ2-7,CASTSPTGEQYF,TGCGCCAGCACGTCACCGACGGGGGAGCAGTACTTC
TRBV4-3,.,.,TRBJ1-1,CASRSIRGTLGTEAFF,TGCGCCAGCCGGAGCATCCGTGGTACCCTGGGCACTGAAGCTTTCTTT
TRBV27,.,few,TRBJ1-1,CASKTSGEGVMNTEAFF,TGTGCCAGCAAAACATCAGGGGAGGGGGTTATGAACACTGAAGCTTTCTTT
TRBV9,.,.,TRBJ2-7,CASSPGGGRNYEQYF,TGTGCCAGCAGCCCCGGGGGTGGACGGAACTACGAGCAGTACTTC
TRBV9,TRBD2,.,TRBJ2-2,CASSPRIAGNTGELFF,TGTGCCAGCAGCCCACGCATAGCGGGGAACACCGGGGAGCTGTTTTTT
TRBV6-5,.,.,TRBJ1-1,CASSETGTEAFF,TGTGCCAGCAGTGAGACAGGCACTGAAGCTTTCTTT
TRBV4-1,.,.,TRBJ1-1,CASSLQLRTDGYTEAFF,TGCGCCAGCAGCCTCCAACTTCGGACAGACGGATACACTGAAGCTTTCTTT
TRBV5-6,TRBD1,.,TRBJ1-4,CASSFPTGDGGEKLFF,TGTGCCAGCAGCTTCCCTACAGGGGATGGTGGTGAAAAACTGTTTTTT
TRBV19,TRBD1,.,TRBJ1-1,CASSIGGTGLMNTEAFF,TGTGCCAGTAGTATAGGGGGGACAGGGCTTATGAACACTGAAGCTTTCTTT
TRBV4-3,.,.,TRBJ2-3,CASSQVDRFTDTQYF,TGCGCCAGCAGCCAAGTTGACAGGTTCACAGATACGCAGTATTTT
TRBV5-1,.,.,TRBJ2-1,CASSAGGLYNEQFF,TGCGCCAGCAGCGCGGGCGGCCTCTACAATGAGCAGTTCTTC
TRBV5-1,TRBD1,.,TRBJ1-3,CASSLDPPTGLGNTIYF,TGCGCCAGCAGCTTGGATCCCCCGACAGGGTTAGGGAACACCATATATTTT
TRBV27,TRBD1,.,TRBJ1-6,CASSLRDRGVLSNSPLHF,TGTGCCAGCAGTCTCCGGGACAGAGGGGTTTTGTCTAATTCACCCCTCCACTTT
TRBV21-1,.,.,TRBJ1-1,CASNGTGLSEAFF,TGTGCCAGCAACGGGACAGGGTTAAGTGAAGCTTTCTTT
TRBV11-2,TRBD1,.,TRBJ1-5,CASSPGTGYQPQHF,TGTGCCAGCAGCCCCGGGACAGGGTACCAGCCCCAGCATTTT
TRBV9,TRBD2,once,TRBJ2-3,CASSGSGSTSTDTQYF,TGTGCCAGCAGCGGTAGCGGGAGTACCAGCACAGATACGCAGTATTTT
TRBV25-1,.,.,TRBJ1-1,CASSESFRRGMNTEAFF,TGTGCCAGCAGTGAATCGTTTCGGAGGGGCATGAACACTGAAGCTTTCTTT
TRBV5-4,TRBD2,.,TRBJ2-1,CASSPPSGRGEQFF,TGTGCCAGCAGCCCCCCTTCGGGGAGGGGTGAGCAGTTCTTC
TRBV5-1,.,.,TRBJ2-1,CASSGGTVNEQFF,TGCGCCAGCAGCGGGGGGACCGTCAATGAGCAGTTCTTC
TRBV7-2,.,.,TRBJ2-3,CASSLTGLITDTQYF,TGTGCCAGCAGCCTAACGGGACTCATCACAGATACGCAGTATTTT
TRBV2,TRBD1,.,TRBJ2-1,CASSPRTGGGYNEQFF,TGTGCCAGCAGTCCGAGGACAGGGGGAGGCTACAATGAGCAGTTCTTC
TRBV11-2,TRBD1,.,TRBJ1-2,CASSLSRGRGYTF,TGTGCCAGCAGCTTAAGCAGGGGGCGCGGCTACACCTTC
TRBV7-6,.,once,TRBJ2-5,CASSLGTVQETQYF,TGTGCCAGCAGCTTAGGTACAGTACAAGAGACCCAGTACTTC
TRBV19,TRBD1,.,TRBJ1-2,CASSIAGTANYGYTF,TGTGCCAGTAGTATAGCGGGGACAGCGAACTATGGCTACACCTTC
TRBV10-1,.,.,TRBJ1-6,CANTTQGKPSPLHF,TGCGCCAACACCACCCAGGGGAAACCATCACCCCTCCACTTT
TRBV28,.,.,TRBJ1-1,CASKNTRNTEAFF,TGTGCCAGCAAAAATACCAGGAACACTGAAGCTTTCTTT